These 15 T cell receptor beta chains were sequenced from one sample in a study of blood T cells in healthy people across ages. Together with a sample-barcoded 5' primer, a J-beta primer mix was included in a second PCR lasting about 6 to 12 cycles. TCRdb independently ran MiXCR on the 5' RACE reads; one entry per CDR3 protein. This sample has 1.4 million to 1.5 million distinct CDR3 sequences, with about 40% found just once. The specimen sequenced was blood. The receptor set was obtained from a woman younger than 35 in good health.

Turning to this clonotype: Its ends do not fully match the called genes, so a read error is possible. This sequence joins TRBV20-1 and TRBJ2-1; no definite D call. Germline CDR1 is DFQATT and CDR2 is SNEGSKA (reference sequence). There are 14 residues in the CDR3. DNA of the CDR3: TGCAGTGCTAGGGCCGAAGAGTCCTGCAATGAGCAGTTCTTC. Translation: CSARAEESCNEQFF.

The chain is built from TRBV12-3 or TRBV12-4 and TRBJ1-5; no clear D gene. V dropped 4 bases and J dropped 5 bases, with 9 bases sitting between them. The CDR3 runs 13 residues. The CDR3 DNA is TGTGCCAGCAGTTACGCAGAGGATCAGCCCCAGCATTTT. Its translation: CASSYAEDQPQHF.

This clonotype appeared once. The V call is TRBV7-9, the J call TRBJ2-2, with 9 bases matching TRBD2. This CDR3 has 15 residues. Unmatched junction bases numbered 2, after V lost 2 bases and J lost 4 bases. Germline CDR1 reads SEHNR; CDR2 reads FQNEAQ (reference sequence). CDR3 coding DNA: TGTGCCAGCAGCTTACTACTAGCGGGCACCGGGGAGCTGTTTTTT. Translating gives CASSLLLAGTGELFF.

The V and J genes are TRBV12-3 or TRBV12-4 and TRBJ2-7, with D tentatively TRBD1 (7 bases). The end of the DNA fits TRBJ2-5 better, so the J call may be wrong. The length of the CDR3 is 15 residues. This CDR3 reads CASSSGPGGLETQYF. CDR3 nucleotides: TGTGCCAGCAGTTCGGGCCCAGGGGGGCTAGAGACCCAGTACTTC.

This clonotype has more than one count but fewer than ten. V usage is TRBV24-1 and J usage is TRBJ2-1; TRBD1 matches 7 bases. Germline V gene lookup returns CDR1 KGHDR and CDR2 SFDVKD. This CDR3 comprises 11 residues. With V trimmed by 12 bases and J by 9 bases, 7 bases remained unmatched. The chain's CDR3 is CAVSQGVEQFF. The CDR3 nucleotides are TGTGCCGTCTCCCAGGGGGTTGAGCAGTTCTTC.

This clonotype was observed a single time. V usage is TRBV6-1 and J usage is TRBJ1-5; the D is unclear. This CDR3 has 16 residues. Germline CDR1 reads MNHNS; CDR2 reads SASEGT. V shed 7 bases and J shed 5 bases, with 21 bases lying between them. CDR3 in DNA: TGTGCCAGCACGCCCGATTCCGGGATAGCGCATCAGCCCCAGCATTTT. This codes for CASTPDSGIAHQPQHF.

The gene calls are TRBV5-1 and TRBJ1-4, with no clear D. V lost 7 bases, J lost 8 bases, and 18 bases lay in between. The germline gives CDR1 SGHRS, CDR2 YFSETQ. CDR3 length: 14 residues. In DNA, the CDR3 is TGCGCCAGCCTATTCGGGAGGTCTCACGAAAAACTGTTTTTT. Translating it yields CASLFGRSHEKLFF.

The CDR3 nucleotides read TGTGCCAGCAGTGAAGACAGTGGGGCCAACGTCCTGACTTTC. This gives the protein CASSEDSGANVLTF. The chain couples TRBV25-1 to TRBJ2-6; a possible D gene is TRBD1 (5 bases). Germline assignment: CDR1 MGHDK and CDR2 SYGVNS. This CDR3 is 14 amino acids long. V lost 2 bases and J 3 bases, leaving 5 bases between the germline ends.

This clonotype was seen once. V is TRBV3-1 and J is TRBJ2-4; D gene uncertain. Trimming cost V 2 bases and J 3 bases, with 17 bases left between them. This CDR3 contains 17 residues. In germline, CDR1 is LGHDT, CDR2 YNNKEL (reference sequence). CDR3 coding DNA: TGTGCCAGCAGCCAAATGGCTGGGGTTGGCGGCAAAAACATTCAGTACTTC. This translates into CASSQMAGVGGKNIQYF.

A few counts support this clonotype. The CDR3 DNA reads TGTGCCAGCAGTTTAGGACTGCAATCCTACGAGCAGTACTTC. Its translation: CASSLGLQSYEQYF. This chain uses TRBV28 with TRBJ2-7; possible D gene TRBD2, 5 bases. The CDR3 is 14 residues long. CDR1 and CDR2 from the germline V gene are MDHEN and SYDVKM. V was trimmed by 2 bases and J by 1 base, leaving 9 bases between them. Using reference TRBV28 and TRBJ2-7 for the parts outside the CDR3, the full variable domain is DVKVTQSSRYLVKRTGEKVFLECVQDMDHENMFWYRQDPGLGLRLIYFSYDVKMKEKGDIPEGYSVSREKKERFSLILESASTNQTSMYLCASSLGLQSYEQYFGPGTRLTVT.

The chain employs TRBV28 and TRBJ2-1; weak D call: TRBD1 (8 bases). In germline, CDR1 is MDHEN, CDR2 SYDVKM. The CDR3 loop spans 14 amino acids. The V end was cut by 6 bases, the J end by 8 bases, with 17 bases between. The CDR3 reads CASSHRGGPDEQFF. The CDR3 region has the DNA TGTGCCAGCAGCCACAGGGGGGGTCCGGATGAGCAGTTCTTC.

V is TRBV11-2 and J is TRBJ2-7; 8 bases match TRBD1. The CDR3 covers 14 residues. Germline V gene data show CDR1 as SGHAT and CDR2 as FQNNGV. V lost 5 bases to trimming and J lost 3 bases; unmatched junction nucleotides: 6. The CDR3 DNA sequence: TGTGCCAGCAGCGGCCCCAGGGGGCTCTACGAGCAGTACTTC. It encodes CASSGPRGLYEQYF.

This sequence joins TRBV4-1 and TRBJ1-1, with 7 bases that match TRBD1. The germline gives CDR1 MGHRA, CDR2 YSYEKL. The CDR3 has 13 amino acids. J was trimmed by 4 bases and V by 5 bases; bases with no gene match: 4. DNA for the CDR3: TGCGCCAGCAGCGACAGGGATGGCACTGAAGCTTTCTTT. This encodes CASSDRDGTEAFF.

The CDR3 nucleotides read TGTGCCAGTAGTACGGTTTCGGACAATGAGCAGTTCTTC. The encoded protein is CASSTVSDNEQFF. The chain carries TRBV19 and TRBJ2-1; D not certain. From germline, CDR1 is LNHDA and CDR2 SQIVND (reference sequence). Trimming left V 4 bases short and J 5 bases short, with 9 bases between. The CDR3 totals 13 residues.

This chain connects TRBV11-2 to TRBJ2-5, with D hard to call. The J call is in doubt because the DNA end fits TRBJ2-7 better. This CDR3 is 13 amino acids long. CDR1 SGHAT and CDR2 FQNNGV come from the germline V gene. CDR3 region: CASSLYQAYEQYF. For the CDR3, the DNA is TGTGCCAGCAGCTTATACCAAGCCTACGAGCAGTACTTC.